Below, 10 T cell receptor beta chains from the same sample are listed, as sequenced in a study of OX40 agonist ivuxolimab in advanced cancers. The protocol was immunoSEQ multiplex PCR, while the TCRdb copy is restricted to in-frame clones and leaves out a portion. The data show roughly 70,000 clones, 85% to 90% seen once. The input for sequencing was CD4+ or CD8+ T cells sorted from blood, taken in a trial of the OX40 agonist ivuxolimab. Receptor source: an adult with an advanced solid tumor such as melanoma, head and neck, liver or kidney cancer.

The V call is TRBV28, the J call TRBJ1-1, with unresolved D. CDR1 and CDR2 (germline): MDHEN, SYDVKM. This CDR3 has 9 residues. Trimming removed 5 bases from V and 12 bases from J, with 7 bases in between. This chain's CDR3 is CASSACTFF. CDR3 DNA sequence: TGTGCCAGCAGTGCCTGTACTTTCTTT.

This chain's CDR3 is CASSHQIQTGGYGYTF. The CDR3 region has the DNA TGCGCCAGCAGTCACCAAATACAGACAGGGGGCTATGGCTACACCTTC. V gene TRBV4-1 combines with J gene TRBJ1-2, with TRBD1 identical over 9 bases. Germline values: CDR1 MGHRA, CDR2 YSYEKL. This CDR3 comprises 16 residues. The V and J ends lost 6 bases and 4 bases, in that order; junction bases with no gene match: 12.

This rearrangement joins TRBV5-4 to TRBJ2-5; TRBD2 matches at 9 bases. This CDR3 is 16 amino acids long. V lost 2 bases, J lost 1 base, and 6 bases stayed unmatched. Germline V gene data show CDR1 as SGHNT and CDR2 as YYREEE (reference sequence). CDR3 in DNA: TGTGCCAGCAGCTTAGATCTAGCGGGGTTCCAAGAGACCCAGTACTTC. It encodes CASSLDLAGFQETQYF.

This chain's CDR3 is CATSRKEERYSYEQYF. In DNA, the CDR3 is TGTGCCACCAGCAGAAAAGAGGAGCGGTACTCCTACGAGCAGTACTTC. The chain employs TRBV15 and TRBJ2-7, with D tentatively TRBD2 (5 bases). V was cut by 2 bases and J by 0 bases, with 14 bases left in between. The germline V gene has CDR1 LNHNV and CDR2 YYDKDF (reference sequence). The CDR3 totals 16 residues.

The rearrangement uses TRBV19 and TRBJ2-1; tentatively, D is TRBD1 or TRBD2 (5 bases each). Germline V gene sequence: CDR1 LNHDA, CDR2 SQIVND (reference sequence). The CDR3 consists of 12 residues. The V end was cut by 0 bases, the J end by 13 bases, with 10 bases between. CDR3 sequence reads: CASSIEGRLQFF. The CDR3 DNA reads as TGTGCCAGTAGTATAGAGGGGCGACTACAGTTCTTC. Full variable domain (remainder filled in from reference TRBV19 and TRBJ2-1): DGGITQSPKYLFRKEGQNVTLSCEQNLNHDAMYWYRQDPGQGLRLIYYSQIVNDFQKGDIAEGYSVSREKKESFPLTVTSAQKNPTAFYLCASSIEGRLQFFGPGTRLTVL.

The chain carries TRBV19 and TRBJ2-2, with TRBD1 as a possible D gene (6 bases). CDR1 LNHDA and CDR2 SQIVND come from the germline V gene (reference sequence). V was pared by 6 bases and J by 2 bases, with 16 bases between. This CDR3 contains 16 residues. CDR3 amino acids: CASSTSGTPNTGELFF. DNA for the CDR3: TGTGCCAGTAGCACCTCCGGGACACCAAACACCGGGGAGCTGTTTTTT. Filled out from reference TRBV19 and TRBJ2-2, the complete variable domain reads DGGITQSPKYLFRKEGQNVTLSCEQNLNHDAMYWYRQDPGQGLRLIYYSQIVNDFQKGDIAEGYSVSREKKESFPLTVTSAQKNPTAFYLCASSTSGTPNTGELFFGEGSRLTVL.

The rearrangement joins TRBV7-9 to TRBJ2-1; TRBD2 agrees at 10 bases. CDR1 SEHNR and CDR2 FQNEAQ come from the germline V gene (reference sequence). Trimming at V came to 5 bases and at J to 6 bases, leaving 7 bases not matched to a gene. This CDR3 is built from 15 residues. Written as DNA, the CDR3 is TGTGCCAGCAGCGTGACTAGCGGGCCTTCCAATGAGCAGTTCTTC. Its protein is CASSVTSGPSNEQFF.

CDR3 sequence: CASSSSPRTSGSYEQYF. The CDR3 nucleotides read TGTGCCAGCAGCTCTAGCCCCCGGACTAGCGGTTCCTACGAGCAGTACTTC. The chain has TRBV7-8 and TRBJ2-7, with 10 bases identical to TRBD2. V lost 4 bases to trimming and J lost 1 base; unmatched junction nucleotides: 10. The CDR3 is 17 residues long. In germline, CDR1 is SGHVS, CDR2 FQNEAQ.

The J gene is TRBJ2-5, the V gene TRBV7-3; D remains unclear. Germline assignment: CDR1 SGHTA and CDR2 FQGTGA. With 4 bases removed from V and 4 bases from J, the gap between germline ends came to 10 bases. The CDR3 loop spans 13 amino acids. CDR3 sequence (DNA): TGTGCCAGCAGCTCCCGAGCGACAGAGACCCAGTACTTC. Its protein is CASSSRATETQYF. The entire variable domain, with the rest obtained from reference TRBV7-3 and TRBJ2-5, is as follows: GAGVSQTPSNKVTEKGKYVELRCDPISGHTALYWYRQSLGQGPEFLIYFQGTGAADDSGLPNDRFFAVRPEGSVSTLKIQRTERGDSAVYLCASSSRATETQYFGPGTRLLVL.

Notes on this clone: Other DNA sequences in the sample encode the same CDR3. This sequence joins TRBV27 and TRBJ2-5; tentative D call: TRBD2 (6 bases). The CDR3 runs 15 residues. Germline-derived CDR1 and CDR2 are MNHEY and SMNVEV (reference sequence). V was trimmed by 3 bases and J by 1 base, leaving 12 bases between them. CDR3 bases: TGTGCCAGCAGTTTTGGGCGGGGCCGCCAAGAGACCCAGTACTTC. It codes for CASSFGRGRQETQYF.